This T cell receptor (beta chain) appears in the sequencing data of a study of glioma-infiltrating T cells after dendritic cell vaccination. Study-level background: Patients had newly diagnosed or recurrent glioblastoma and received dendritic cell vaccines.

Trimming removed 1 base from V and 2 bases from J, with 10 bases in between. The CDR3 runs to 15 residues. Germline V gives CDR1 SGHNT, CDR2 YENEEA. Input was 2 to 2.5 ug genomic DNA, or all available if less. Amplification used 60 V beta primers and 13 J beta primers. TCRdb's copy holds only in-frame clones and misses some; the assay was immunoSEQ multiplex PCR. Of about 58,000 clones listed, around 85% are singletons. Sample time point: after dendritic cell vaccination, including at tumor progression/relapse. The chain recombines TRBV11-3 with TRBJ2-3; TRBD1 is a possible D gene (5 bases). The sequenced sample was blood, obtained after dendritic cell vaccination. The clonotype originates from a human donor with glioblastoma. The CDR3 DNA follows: TGTGCCAGCAGCTTAGGAGTGGGGCCCACAGATACGCAGTATTTT. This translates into CASSLGVGPTDTQYF.